The 17 T cell receptor beta chains presented below share a single source sample, sequenced in a study of monozygotic twins with inflammatory bowel disease (dated by TCRdb to the late 2010s). Libraries were built with 5' RACE. The run used an Illumina HiSeq 2500. With the reads reprocessed by TCRdb, a single entry stands for each CDR3 protein sequence and no DNA is reported. The record for this sample contains approximately 340,000 distinct CDR3 sequences. The ten most abundant clones make up roughly 2% of the sample. The specimen sequenced was blood. These TCRs come from a human donor with ulcerative colitis or Crohn's disease, or a healthy co-twin of an affected twin (not recorded which).

This rearrangement joins TRBV2 to TRBJ1-1; TCRdb lists TRBD1, though no DNA is available to test this call. Germline V lookup: CDR1 SNHLY, CDR2 FYNNEI. This CDR3 spans 15 amino acids. CDR3 loop: CASGEQGAVNTEAFF. The full variable domain, its missing parts supplied by reference TRBV2 and TRBJ1-1, is EPEVTQTPSHQVTQMGQEVILRCVPISNHLYFYWYRQILGQKVEFLVSFYNNEISEKSEIFDDQFSVERPDGSNFTLKIRSTKLEDSAMYFCASGEQGAVNTEAFFGQGTRLTVV.

V and J are TRBV5-1 and TRBJ2-7; TCRdb indicates TRBD2, and absent DNA this call remains unverified. The CDR3 contains 15 residues. Germline V gives CDR1 SGHRS, CDR2 YFSETQ. The CDR3 sequence: CASSLIPDLSYEQYF. Filled out from reference TRBV5-1 and TRBJ2-7, the complete variable domain reads KAGVTQTPRYLIKTRGQQVTLSCSPISGHRSVSWYQQTPGQGLQFLFEYFSETQRNKGNFPGRFSGRQFSNSRSEMNVSTLELGDSALYLCASSLIPDLSYEQYFGPGTRLTVT.

The chain employs TRBV20-1 and TRBJ2-3; there is no DNA to check the TCRdb D call of TRBD1. This CDR3 has 17 residues. In germline, CDR1 is DFQATT, CDR2 SNEGSKA (reference sequence). CDR3: CSARAPRGTTSTDTQYF.

The chain combines TRBV18 with TRBJ2-5; with no DNA, the TCRdb D assignment of TRBD1 cannot be verified. This CDR3 spans 15 amino acids. CDR1 KGHSH and CDR2 LQKENI come from the germline V gene. Here the CDR3 reads CASSHTTGAPETQYF.

This chain joins TRBV19 and TRBJ2-1; TCRdb's D gene call, TRBD2, goes unchecked for lack of DNA. Germline loops: CDR1 LNHDA, CDR2 SQIVND (reference sequence). The CDR3 runs to 14 residues. CDR3 amino acids: CASSMRGATYEQFF.

The J gene is TRBJ2-3, the V gene TRBV7-3. Germline lookup yields CDR1 SGHTA and CDR2 FQGTGA. CDR3 length equals 13 residues. CDR3 sequence reads: CASSAGRGNTQYF.

This chain connects TRBV20-1 to TRBJ1-1; TCRdb calls TRBD1, which cannot be checked without DNA. The CDR3 runs to 18 residues. Germline lookup yields CDR1 DFQATT and CDR2 SNEGSKA (reference sequence). CDR3 amino acids: CSARGPRQGISLDTEAFF.

V usage is TRBV7-9 and J usage is TRBJ2-7; TCRdb reports TRBD2, a call that lacks DNA to check it against. Germline V gene data show CDR1 as SEHNR and CDR2 as FQNEAQ (reference sequence). The CDR3 is made up of 14 amino acids. CDR3 region: CASSLAGGIVEQYF.

This chain links TRBV5-1 with TRBJ1-1. Germline V gene data show CDR1 as SGHRS and CDR2 as YFSETQ. This CDR3 comprises 16 residues. CDR3 protein: CASSLEGIARGTEAFF.

The chain carries TRBV7-2 and TRBJ2-3; TCRdb's D call, TRBD2, is unchecked because there is no DNA. The CDR3 sequence is 16 residues long. Germline assignment: CDR1 SGHTA and CDR2 FQGNSA. The CDR3 loop reads CASSLPGTVGSDTQYF.

J is TRBJ2-1 and V is TRBV6-1; TCRdb names TRBD1, which stays unverified in the absence of DNA. The CDR3 has 11 residues. CDR1 and CDR2 (germline): MNHNS, SASEGT. CDR3 amino acids: CASRSSGTQFF.

The chain is built from TRBV4-3 and TRBJ1-5; TCRdb's D call, TRBD1, is unchecked because there is no DNA. Germline V CDR1 and CDR2: LGHNA, YSLEER. The CDR3 consists of 17 residues. This chain's CDR3 is CASSQDLIRVGLQPQHF.

The V and J genes are TRBV12-3 or TRBV12-4 and TRBJ1-5; with no DNA, the TCRdb D assignment of TRBD1 cannot be verified. CDR3 size: 17 residues. The CDR3 protein is CASSLGVRVGGNQPQHF.

The chain has TRBV4-1 and TRBJ2-1; TCRdb selects TRBD1, and the lack of DNA leaves this call unchecked. The CDR3 length is 15 residues. Germline V gene data show CDR1 as MGHRA and CDR2 as YSYEKL. CDR3 loop: CASSHTGTGYNEQFF.

This chain connects TRBV9 to TRBJ1-6; the TRBD1 assignment by TCRdb is unverifiable without DNA. Germline V gene data show CDR1 as SGDLS and CDR2 as YYNGEE. The CDR3 is made up of 16 amino acids. CDR3 residues: CASSAGQQNYNSPLHF.

This chain links TRBV10-3 with TRBJ2-5; as DNA is missing, the TRBD2 call by TCRdb cannot be tested. CDR1 is ENHRY, CDR2 SYGVKD, per germline. This CDR3 spans 12 amino acids. The CDR3 is CATGTNPETQYF.

The chain carries TRBV24-1 and TRBJ2-2; the D call from TCRdb, TRBD2, cannot be confirmed without DNA. Per the germline V gene, CDR1 is KGHDR and CDR2 is SFDVKD. The CDR3 covers 18 residues. CDR3 residues: CATSDLRTGTSVTGELFF.